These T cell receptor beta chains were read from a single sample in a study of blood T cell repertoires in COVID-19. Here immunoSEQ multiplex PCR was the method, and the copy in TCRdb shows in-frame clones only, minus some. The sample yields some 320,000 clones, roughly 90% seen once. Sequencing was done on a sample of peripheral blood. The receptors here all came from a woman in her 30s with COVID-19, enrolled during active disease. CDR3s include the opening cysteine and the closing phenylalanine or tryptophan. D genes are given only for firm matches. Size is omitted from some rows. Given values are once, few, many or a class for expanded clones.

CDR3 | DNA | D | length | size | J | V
CASSHGLAGGTDTQYF | TGTGCCAGCAGCCATGGACTAGCGGGGGGCACAGATACGCAGTATTTT | TRBD2 | 16 | - | TRBJ2-3 | TRBV7-9
CASGVRGGSYNEQFF | TGTGCCAGCGGCGTGCGGGGAGGGAGCTACAATGAGCAGTTCTTC | TRBD2 | 15 | - | TRBJ2-1 | TRBV3-1/TRBV3-2
CASSGGQPPHKQYF | TGTGCCAGTAGTGGGGGACAGCCCCCTCACAAGCAGTACTTC | TRBD1 | 14 | once | TRBJ2-7 | TRBV19
CASSQDGLAGAYNEQFF | TGCGCCAGCAGCCAAGATGGACTAGCGGGAGCCTACAATGAGCAGTTCTTC | TRBD2 | 17 | - | TRBJ2-1 | TRBV4-1
CASSIGGQPNYGYTF | TGTGCCAGTAGTATTGGGGGACAACCGAACTATGGCTACACCTTC | - | 15 | - | TRBJ1-2 | TRBV19
CASSSHRAGGELFF | TGTGCCAGCAGTTCCCACAGGGCGGGCGGGGAGCTGTTTTTT | - | 14 | once | TRBJ2-2 | TRBV6-5
CASSRSRGYPYEQYF | TGTGCCAGCAGCAGAAGCAGGGGGTACCCCTACGAGCAGTACTTC | TRBD1 | 15 | once | TRBJ2-7 | TRBV5-8
CASSSLFSFNSPLHF | TGTGCCAGTAGTTCGTTGTTTAGCTTTAATTCACCCCTCCACTTT | - | 15 | - | TRBJ1-6 | TRBV19
CASSQGSNFNQPQHF | TGTGCCAGCAGCCAAGGGAGCAATTTCAATCAGCCCCAGCATTTT | - | 15 | many | TRBJ1-5 | TRBV4-2
CASSLDSNTEAFF | TGCGCCAGCAGCTTGGACTCGAACACTGAAGCTTTCTTT | - | 13 | few | TRBJ1-1 | TRBV5-1
CASSQWGELFF | TGTGCCAGCAGCCAGTGGGGGGAGCTGTTTTTT | - | 11 | - | TRBJ2-2 | TRBV12-3/TRBV12-4
CASSLNSGTGAYNEQFF | TGCGCCAGCAGCTTAAATTCCGGGACAGGGGCGTACAATGAGCAGTTCTTC | TRBD1 | 17 | - | TRBJ2-1 | TRBV5-1
CASSNPTEINTEAFF | TGTGCCAGTAGTAACCCGACAGAAATCAACACTGAAGCTTTCTTT | - | 15 | - | TRBJ1-1 | TRBV19
CASSLNVPRDRFNSPLHF | TGTGCCAGCAGCCTTAATGTGCCTCGGGACAGATTTAATTCACCCCTCCACTTT | TRBD1 | 18 | - | TRBJ1-6 | TRBV11-2
CASSQVTRVSPLHF | TGTGCCAGCAGTCAGGTCACCAGGGTTTCACCCCTCCACTTT | - | 14 | once | TRBJ1-6 | TRBV6-5
CASSEGPSGGLGYEQYF | TGTGCCAGCAGTGAAGGTCCTAGCGGGGGTCTCGGCTACGAGCAGTACTTC | TRBD2 | 17 | - | TRBJ2-7 | TRBV6-1
CASSLVAAGTEAFF | TGCGCCAGCAGCTTAGTTGCGGCTGGAACTGAAGCTTTCTTT | - | 14 | few | TRBJ1-1 | TRBV5-1
CASSRQTGTRTYNEQFF | TGTGCCAGTAGTAGACAGACCGGGACTAGAACCTACAATGAGCAGTTCTTC | TRBD2 | 17 | - | TRBJ2-1 | TRBV19
CAISDPARGQGANYGYTF | TGTGCCATCAGTGACCCCGCACGGGGTCAAGGAGCTAACTATGGCTACACCTTC | - | 18 | - | TRBJ1-2 | TRBV10-3
CASSSRSGGTYEQYF | TGTGCCAGCAGCTCGCGAAGCGGGGGGACCTACGAGCAGTACTTC | TRBD2 | 15 | once | TRBJ2-7 | TRBV7-9
CASGEDRGSYEQYF | TGTGCCAGTGGAGAGGACAGGGGGTCCTACGAGCAGTACTTC | TRBD1 | 14 | - | TRBJ2-7 | TRBV19
CASSIETGETEAFF | TGTGCCAGTAGTATAGAAACAGGGGAAACTGAAGCTTTCTTT | TRBD1 | 14 | - | TRBJ1-1 | TRBV19
CASSEVTWQETQYF | TGTGCCAGCAGCGAGGTTACGTGGCAAGAGACCCAGTACTTC | - | 14 | - | TRBJ2-5 | TRBV7-2
CASSQAGGLGQETQYF | TGCGCCAGCAGCCAAGCGGGGGGACTAGGCCAAGAGACCCAGTACTTC | TRBD2 | 16 | - | TRBJ2-5 | TRBV4-1
CASSILFNNEQFF | TGTGCCAGCAGCATACTCTTCAACAATGAGCAGTTCTTC | - | 13 | once | TRBJ2-1 | TRBV7-8
CASSVVPGGRFDNEQFF | TGTGCCAGCAGCGTAGTACCAGGGGGCCGGTTTGACAATGAGCAGTTCTTC | TRBD1 | 17 | - | TRBJ2-1 | TRBV11-2
CASSQERSGNTIYF | TGTGCCAGCAGCCAAGAGAGATCTGGAAACACCATATATTTT | - | 14 | - | TRBJ1-3 | TRBV4-2
CASSLVLAQETQYF | TGCGCCAGCAGCCTCGTACTAGCTCAAGAGACCCAGTACTTC | - | 14 | - | TRBJ2-5 | TRBV5-1
CASSLGGTGYSYEQYF | TGTGCCAGCAGCTTAGGGGGGACAGGGTACTCCTACGAGCAGTACTTC | TRBD1 | 16 | - | TRBJ2-7 | TRBV11-2
CASSRGGGAYEQFF | TGTGCCAGCAGTCGAGGAGGGGGGGCCTATGAGCAGTTCTTC | - | 14 | - | TRBJ2-1 | TRBV11-2
CASSVGGTPYEQYF | TGTGCCAGCAGCGTAGGCGGAACCCCCTACGAGCAGTACTTC | - | 14 | - | TRBJ2-7 | TRBV9
CASSLGSQYGYTF | TGTGCCAGCAGCTTGGGTTCGCAGTATGGCTACACCTTC | - | 13 | once | TRBJ1-2 | TRBV5-4
CASNPRTGGGQLIAFF | TGTGCCAGTAACCCCCGAACCGGGGGAGGCCAGCTGATAGCTTTCTTT | - | 16 | - | TRBJ1-1 | TRBV19
CASSQDTGQGYGYTF | TGCGCCAGCAGCCAAGATACAGGACAGGGGTATGGCTACACCTTC | TRBD1 | 15 | - | TRBJ1-2 | TRBV4-1
CASSLRRQGGNEQFF | TGTGCCAGCAGCTTGAGAAGACAGGGCGGGAATGAGCAGTTCTTC | TRBD1 | 15 | - | TRBJ2-1 | TRBV5-5
CASSSPISYEQYF | TGTGCCAGCAGCTCCCCAATTTCCTACGAGCAGTACTTC | - | 13 | - | TRBJ2-7 | TRBV7-9
CASRGPLDPGYTF | TGTGCCAGTAGGGGGCCCCTGGACCCTGGCTACACCTTC | - | 13 | - | TRBJ1-2 | TRBV19
CASRAGTGPLGANEKLFF | TGTGCCAGCCGTGCCGGGACAGGACCCCTGGGGGCTAATGAAAAACTGTTTTTT | TRBD1 | 18 | - | TRBJ1-4 | TRBV13
CASSIAGSGYSYEQYF | TGTGCCAGCAGCATTGCAGGGTCCGGTTACTCCTACGAGCAGTACTTC | - | 16 | - | TRBJ2-7 | TRBV7-2
CSVGGGQGMNTEAFF | TGCAGCGTCGGCGGGGGACAGGGTATGAACACTGAAGCTTTCTTT | TRBD1 | 15 | - | TRBJ1-1 | TRBV29-1
CASRGSLNYGYTF | TGTGCCAGTAGAGGGAGTCTTAACTATGGCTACACCTTC | - | 13 | - | TRBJ1-2 | TRBV19
CASSSGQPSGGTEAFF | TGTGCCAGCAGCTCGGGACAGCCATCCGGGGGCACTGAAGCTTTCTTT | TRBD1 | 16 | - | TRBJ1-1 | TRBV6-6
CASSERGLSTDTQYF | TGTGCCAGCAGTGAAAGGGGGCTGTCCACAGATACGCAGTATTTT | TRBD1 | 15 | - | TRBJ2-3 | TRBV6-1